The next 5 T cell receptor beta chains were all read from a single sample in a study of OX40 agonist ivuxolimab in advanced cancers. The repertoire was sequenced with immunoSEQ multiplex PCR; TCRdb's copy has only in-frame clones and lacks some. The sample includes about 27,000 clones, around 83% of them seen just once. Sample: CD4+ or CD8+ T cells sorted from blood, taken in a trial of the OX40 agonist ivuxolimab. These TCRs come from an adult with an advanced solid tumor such as melanoma, head and neck, liver or kidney cancer.

The chain combines TRBV5-6 with TRBJ2-7, with D unresolved. Germline V CDR1 and CDR2: SGHDT, YYEEEE. The CDR3 length is 14 residues. V dropped 5 bases and J dropped 6 bases, with 18 bases sitting between them. The DNA of the CDR3 is TGTGCCAGCAGGAACAGCTTGATATTCAGCGAGCAGTACTTC. Protein product: CASRNSLIFSEQYF.

This sequence joins TRBV6-5 and TRBJ2-3; D gene uncertain. Trimming removed 0 bases from V and 2 bases from J, with 9 bases in between. The CDR3 sequence is 15 residues long. Germline-derived CDR1 and CDR2 are MNHEY and SVGAGI. The CDR3 sequence: CASSYSLEATDTQYF. CDR3 in DNA: TGTGCCAGCAGTTACTCGCTCGAGGCCACAGATACGCAGTATTTT.

The V and J genes are TRBV7-9 and TRBJ2-7; D is uncertain. V lost 11 bases and J lost 4, with 18 bases in between. Germline values: CDR1 SEHNR, CDR2 FQNEAQ (reference sequence). The CDR3 is made up of 13 amino acids. The DNA of the CDR3 is TGTGCCGTTTCCTTAGGCGGCCCTTACGAGCAGTACTTC. Amino acid sequence: CAVSLGGPYEQYF.

The J gene is TRBJ2-5, the V gene TRBV4-1; 7 bases match TRBD1. With 1 base clipped from V and 2 bases from J, the junction kept 4 bases outside the gene matches. The germline gives CDR1 MGHRA, CDR2 YSYEKL. The CDR3 length is 15 residues. CDR3 coding DNA: TGCGCCAGCAGCCAAGGGGACAGTAGACAAGAGACCCAGTACTTC. Residues: CASSQGDSRQETQYF.

The chain uses TRBV5-1 and TRBJ2-7; D is possibly TRBD1 (6 bases). The CDR3 contains 13 residues. V was trimmed by 4 bases and J by 2 bases, leaving 10 bases between them. Germline lookup yields CDR1 SGHRS and CDR2 YFSETQ. DNA for the CDR3: TGCGCCAGCAGCCTAGACAGGACCTACGAGCAGTACTTC. Translation gives CASSLDRTYEQYF.